This T cell receptor beta chain is from a study of early T cells in non-severe SARS-CoV-2 infection. Study in general: It was bulk RNA from unsorted whole blood that was sequenced, and the chains were unpaired.

The study, taken as a whole, reports: There was a bias toward anti-spike CD8 responses in VDJdb matching, which missed private and CD4 specificities.

TCRdb processed the 5' RACE reads anew with MiXCR; each CDR3 protein has one entry. Of roughly 86,000 distinct CDR3 sequences listed, 6% to 7% are singletons. Germline CDR1 is SGHTA and CDR2 is FQGNSA. The CDR3 spans 18 residues. With 2 bases removed from V and 0 bases from J, the gap between germline ends came to 14 bases. There are a few counts of this clonotype. Its cognate antigen is unknown. Input material: whole blood. The TCR originated in an adult who was a healthcare worker with PCR-confirmed SARS-CoV-2 infection or an uninfected control (not recorded which). V usage is TRBV7-2 and J usage is TRBJ1-6, with unresolved D. CDR3 sequence (DNA): TGTGCCAGCAGCTTACTCCGAGGCAAGAGCTCCTATAATTCACCCCTCCACTTT. Its translation: CASSLLRGKSSYNSPLHF.